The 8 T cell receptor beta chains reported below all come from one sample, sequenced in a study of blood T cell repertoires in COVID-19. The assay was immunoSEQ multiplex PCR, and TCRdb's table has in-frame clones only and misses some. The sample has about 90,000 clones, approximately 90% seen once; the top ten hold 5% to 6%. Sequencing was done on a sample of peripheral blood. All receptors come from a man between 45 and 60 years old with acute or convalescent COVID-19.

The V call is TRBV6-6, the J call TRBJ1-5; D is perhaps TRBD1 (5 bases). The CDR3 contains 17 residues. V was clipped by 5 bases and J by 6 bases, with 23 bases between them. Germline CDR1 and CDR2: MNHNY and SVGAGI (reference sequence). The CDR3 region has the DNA TGTGCCAGCAGTCAATGGCGGGGCAGGGATGGTGGTCAGCCCCAGCATTTT. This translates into CASSQWRGRDGGQPQHF.

CDR3 loop: CSVEGGRGFTEAFF. DNA of the CDR3: TGCAGCGTTGAGGGGGGCAGGGGGTTCACTGAAGCTTTCTTT. The rearrangement uses TRBV29-1 and TRBJ1-1; 7 bases line up with TRBD1. The CDR3 totals 14 residues. V dropped 3 bases and J dropped 4; count of bases not matched to a gene: 8. Germline V gives CDR1 SQVTM, CDR2 ANQGSEA.

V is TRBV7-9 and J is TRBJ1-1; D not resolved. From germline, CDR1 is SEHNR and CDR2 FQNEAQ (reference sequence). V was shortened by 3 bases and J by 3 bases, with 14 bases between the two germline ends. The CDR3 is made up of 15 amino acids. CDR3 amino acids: CASSLMGRGDTEAFF. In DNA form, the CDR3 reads TGTGCCAGCAGCTTGATGGGCCGGGGAGACACTGAAGCTTTCTTT.

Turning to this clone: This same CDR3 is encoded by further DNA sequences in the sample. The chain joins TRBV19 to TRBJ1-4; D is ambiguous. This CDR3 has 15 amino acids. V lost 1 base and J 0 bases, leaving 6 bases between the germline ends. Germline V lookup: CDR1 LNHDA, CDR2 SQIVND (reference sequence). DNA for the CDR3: TGTGCCAGTAGTATAGGCGGCGCAACTAATGAAAAACTGTTTTTT. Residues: CASSIGGATNEKLFF.

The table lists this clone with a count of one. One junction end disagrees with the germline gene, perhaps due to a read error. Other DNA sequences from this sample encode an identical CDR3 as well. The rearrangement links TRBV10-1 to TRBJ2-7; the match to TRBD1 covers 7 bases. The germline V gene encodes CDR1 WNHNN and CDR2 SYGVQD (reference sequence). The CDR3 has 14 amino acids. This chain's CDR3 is CASSDHRGSYEQYF. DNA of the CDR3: TGCGCCAGTAGTGATCACAGGGGCTCCTACGAGCAGTACTTC.

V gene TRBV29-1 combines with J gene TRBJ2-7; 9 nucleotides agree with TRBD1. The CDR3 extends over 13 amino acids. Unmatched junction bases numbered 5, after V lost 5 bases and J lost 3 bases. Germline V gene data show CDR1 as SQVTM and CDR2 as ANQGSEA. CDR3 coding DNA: TGCAGCGTTAATCTGGGACAGGGCTACGAGCAGTACTTC. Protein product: CSVNLGQGYEQYF.

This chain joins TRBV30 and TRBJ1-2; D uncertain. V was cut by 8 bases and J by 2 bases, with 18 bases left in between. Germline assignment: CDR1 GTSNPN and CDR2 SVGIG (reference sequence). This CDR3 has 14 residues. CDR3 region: CAGLRHVPNYGYTF. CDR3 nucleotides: TGTGCCGGACTCCGCCATGTCCCAAACTATGGCTACACCTTC.

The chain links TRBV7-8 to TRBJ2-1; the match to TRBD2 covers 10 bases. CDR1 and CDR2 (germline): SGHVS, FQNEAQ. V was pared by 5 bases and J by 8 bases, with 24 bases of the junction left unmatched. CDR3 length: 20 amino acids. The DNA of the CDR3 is TGTGCCAGCAGCCGTTCTCCGGGACATTTTCCTAGCGGGAGTGGCGATGAGCAGTTCTTC. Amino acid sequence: CASSRSPGHFPSGSGDEQFF.